This T cell receptor beta chain appears in the sequencing data of a study of cytomegalovirus exposure and HLA in healthy donors. Points from the study as a whole: A later analysis linked a missense DCLRE1C variant to TCR beta V- and J-gene trimming.

The study sampled nominally healthy donors, though unrecorded immune exposures were likely. Note on this clone: What it recognizes is unknown.

Use of 60 Vbeta and 13 Jbeta primers characterized the PCR. Libraries were prepared by immunoSEQ multiplex PCR; TCRdb keeps only in-frame clonotypes and omits some of them. The table has more than 80,000 clones, less than 70% seen once. The V gene's germline CDR1 is SGHTA and CDR2 FQGNSA. The V and J ends lost 5 bases and 3 bases respectively, with 13 bases between them. The CDR3 totals 14 residues. This chain joins TRBV7-2 and TRBJ1-1, with a possible D match to TRBD1 (5 bases). This TCR came from a human donor in good health. The specimen sequenced was PBMCs. CDR3 amino acids: CASSVDTGDTEAFF. CDR3 DNA: TGTGCCAGCAGCGTGGACACGGGGGACACTGAAGCTTTCTTT.